The clone carrying this T cell receptor beta chain was recorded a few times. The antigen is undetermined. This specimen belongs to a study of blood T cells in healthy people across ages. Study results and limitations: Per-million-T-cell TCR beta diversity fell roughly linearly with age.

The V and J ends lost 2 bases and 6 bases, in that order; junction bases with no gene match: 8. Germline CDR1 reads MNHEY; CDR2 reads SVGAGI. CDR3 size: 16 residues. Total RNA, at least 5.5 micrograms per sample, came from PBMCs. The use of a sample-barcoded 5' primer and a J-beta primer mix characterized a second PCR of roughly 7 to 11 cycles. Each cDNA molecule was tagged by a template-switch adaptor with 12 random nucleotides. There were at least 2.5 million CDR3-containing paired-end reads obtained from each sample. TCRdb fed the 5' RACE reads into MiXCR, producing one record per CDR3 protein. The table records around 1,600,000 distinct CDR3 sequences, 35% to 45% of them present only once.

Sequences were obtained from blood. The sequence was collected from a woman between 18 and 29 years old in good health. The genes are TRBV6-5 and TRBJ2-2, with 8 bases matching TRBD1. The CDR3 nucleotides are TGTGCCAGCAGTTACATCTTACCAGGGGGCCCCGGGGAGCTGTTTTTT. This gives the protein CASSYILPGGPGELFF.